This T cell receptor beta chain was identified during a study of T cells after yellow fever vaccination. About this clonotype: Its antigen is unidentified.

Study-level points and caveats: It was the secondary response that reached its peak faster, day 5 versus 15, but it was weaker. Sorted repertoires could include abundant contaminating clonotypes from bulk cells. Clonotypes found in both CD4 and CD8 compartments made up a small share.

A 5'RACE template-switching step, the method used to make TCR cDNA, added a universal primer site and UMIs. MiXCR, run by TCRdb on the 5' RACE reads, gives a single entry per CDR3 protein. The sample lists 450,000 to 650,000 distinct CDR3 sequences, approximately 13% occurring once. The sequence came from a man aged 25-45 years who received the YFV17D yellow fever vaccine. Here the sequenced sample was PBMCs, taken on the day of the yellow fever booster vaccination.

The DNA for the CDR3 is TGTGCCAGCAGTTACCAACTCCGAGGCATCGCCTACGAGCAGTACTTC. Translated, it gives CASSYQLRGIAYEQYF. The V gene is TRBV6-5, the J gene TRBJ2-7; no clear D gene. Deletions cut 2 bases from V and 2 bases from J, with 16 bases between. The germline CDR1 and CDR2 sequences are MNHEY and SVGAGI. The CDR3 consists of 16 residues.